The 25 T cell receptor beta chains reported below all come from one sample, sequenced in a study of shared clonotypes between healthy human individuals. Method: immunoSEQ multiplex PCR; TCRdb's copy keeps in-frame clones and lacks some. The data contain over 700,000 clones, roughly 72% of them singletons. Sample: memory CD4+ T cells sorted from blood. Subset here: CD45RA-negative fraction. These receptors were collected from a woman aged 25 to 39 in good health.

This clone occurred a few times. The rearrangement links TRBV7-9 to TRBJ2-1; 10 bases agree with TRBD1. V lost 1 base, J lost 8 bases, and 17 bases stayed unmatched. Germline assignment: CDR1 SEHNR and CDR2 FQNEAQ (reference sequence). The CDR3 has 19 amino acids. The CDR3 DNA reads TGTGCCAGCAGCTTAGTGCCGGGACAGGGGCCCACGGGTCGCCATGAGCAGTTCTTC. Protein product: CASSLVPGQGPTGRHEQFF.

Details on this clone: Other DNA sequences within the sample encode an identical CDR3. The chain uses TRBV30 and TRBJ2-3; D assignment may be TRBD1 or TRBD2 (5 bases each). The CDR3 loop spans 14 amino acids. V was trimmed by 4 bases and J by 2 bases, leaving 13 bases between them. Germline V gene data show CDR1 as GTSNPN and CDR2 as SVGIG (reference sequence). DNA of the CDR3: TGTGCCTGGAATGGGGGAACTGACACAGATACGCAGTATTTT. This sequence encodes CAWNGGTDTDTQYF.

The V call is TRBV7-8, the J call TRBJ1-5; TRBD1 is a possible D gene (6 bases). The CDR3 is 15 amino acids. Germline assignment: CDR1 SGHVS and CDR2 FQNEAQ. V lost 5 bases, J lost 3 bases, and 14 bases lay in between. Written as DNA, the CDR3 is TGTGCCAGCAGCCAAAACAGGGTTCCCAATCAGCCCCAGCATTTT. This encodes CASSQNRVPNQPQHF.

This clone came up a few times. One junction end disagrees with the germline gene, perhaps due to a read error. The rearrangement uses TRBV4-1 and TRBJ2-5; D may be TRBD2 (6 bases). The CDR3 runs 11 residues. Germline V CDR1 and CDR2: MGHRA, YSYEKL. Written as DNA, the CDR3 is TGCGCCAGCAGCCAAGATCAGGGACTGGACTTC. Protein product: CASSQDQGLDF.

The V call is TRBV10-3, the J call TRBJ1-1; 8 bases are a match to TRBD1. J gave up 6 bases and V 6 bases, and 6 bases lay outside the gene matches. Germline assignment: CDR1 ENHRY and CDR2 SYGVKD. The CDR3 is 13 amino acids. The CDR3 region has the DNA TGTGCCATCAGGCCGGGACAGGTGGCTGAAGCTTTCTTT. This codes for CAIRPGQVAEAFF.

The genes are TRBV2 and TRBJ2-7; tentative D call: TRBD1 (8 bases). The CDR3 totals 12 residues. Germline values: CDR1 SNHLY, CDR2 FYNNEI. The V end lost 8 bases, the J end lost 6 bases, and 14 bases lay between the germline ends. CDR3 coding DNA: TGTGCCAGCGCAGGGGGCGGGGGCGAGCAGTACTTC. Translated: CASAGGGGEQYF.

The chain is built from TRBV21-1 and TRBJ2-2; the table's D gene call, TRBD1, was not cross checked with the DNA. TRBV21-1 is given as a pseudogene. The CDR3 runs to 16 residues. The DNA for the CDR3 is TGTGCCAGCAGCAAATCTGGACAGAAAGTTACCGGGGAGCTGTTTTTT. Amino acid sequence: CASSKSGQKVTGELFF.

For the CDR3, the DNA is TGTGCCAGCTCACTCGGACAGGACTACGAGCAGTACTTC. Translation gives CASSLGQDYEQYF. The chain is built from TRBV18 and TRBJ2-7, with 7 bases aligning to TRBD1. The germline CDR1 and CDR2 sequences are KGHSH and LQKENI. The CDR3 extends over 13 amino acids. Losses at the gene ends were 4 bases for V and 3 bases for J; bases not matched to a gene: 3. The entire variable domain, with the rest obtained from reference TRBV18 and TRBJ2-7, is as follows: NAGVMQNPRHLVRRRGQEARLRCSPMKGHSHVYWYRQLPEEGLKFMVYLQKENIIDESGMPKERFSAEFPKEGPSILRIQQVVRGDSAAYFCASSLGQDYEQYFGPGTRLTVT.

This clone was observed a single time. The genes are TRBV5-7 and TRBJ2-7; D uncertain. TRBV5-7 is marked as an open reading frame, function uncertain. The CDR3 extends over 12 amino acids. V lost 1 base and J 0 bases, leaving 2 bases between the germline ends. The CDR3 sequence: CASSLSSYEQYF. CDR3 DNA: TGTGCCAGCAGCTTGAGCTCCTACGAGCAGTACTTC.

There are many counts of this clone. The chain has TRBV5-4 and TRBJ1-4, with 9 nucleotides matching TRBD1. The V gene end was trimmed by 4 bases and the J gene end by 8 bases; junction bases not matched to a gene: 6. The CDR3 runs 14 residues. Germline V gives CDR1 SGHNT, CDR2 YYREEE (reference sequence). CDR3 loop: CASSGGQGQEKLFF. The CDR3 DNA sequence: TGTGCCAGCAGCGGGGGACAGGGACAAGAAAAACTGTTTTTT. The whole variable domain, filled in from reference TRBV5-4 and TRBJ1-4, reads ETGVTQSPTHLIKTRGQQVTLRCSSQSGHNTVSWYQQALGQGPQFIFQYYREEENGRGNFPPRFSGLQFPNYSSELNVNALELDDSALYLCASSGGQGQEKLFFGSGTQLSVL.

In its sample, this clone was seen once. This chain joins TRBV27 and TRBJ2-1; the match to TRBD2 covers 9 bases. The CDR3 contains 14 residues. Per germline, CDR1 MNHEY and CDR2 SMNVEV (reference sequence). Trimming at V came to 6 bases and at J to 7 bases, leaving 7 bases not matched to a gene. CDR3 DNA sequence: TGTGCCAGCAGCGGGACTAGCTTGGGGAATGAGCAGTTCTTC. This sequence encodes CASSGTSLGNEQFF.

CDR3 sequence: CASSLGGQGGEQYF. The DNA of the CDR3 is TGTGCCAGCAGTTTAGGGGGACAGGGAGGCGAGCAGTACTTC. The chain uses TRBV28 and TRBJ2-5, with 9 bases lining up with TRBD1. The end of the DNA is better explained by TRBJ2-7, so the J call may be wrong. CDR3 length: 14 residues. CDR1 and CDR2 from the germline V gene are MDHEN and SYDVKM.

The chain has TRBV7-9 and TRBJ2-3; tentative D call: TRBD1 (5 bases). CDR1 and CDR2 (germline): SEHNR, FQNEAQ (reference sequence). This CDR3 spans 13 amino acids. V lost 4 bases, J lost 2 bases, and 7 bases lay in between. CDR3: CASSSGHTDTQYF. Here the CDR3 DNA reads TGTGCCAGCAGCTCTGGACACACAGATACGCAGTATTTT.

The rearrangement joins TRBV7-2 to TRBJ2-5, with a tentative D call TRBD2 (5 bases). Trimming cost V 0 bases and J 0 bases, with 11 bases left between them. The germline V gene has CDR1 SGHTA and CDR2 FQGNSA. This CDR3 has 16 residues. This chain's CDR3 is CASSLALAEYQETQYF. CDR3 sequence (DNA): TGTGCCAGCAGCTTAGCCCTAGCAGAGTACCAAGAGACCCAGTACTTC.

The chain has TRBV19 and TRBJ2-7; 12 positions agree with TRBD2. This CDR3 is 14 amino acids long. With 4 bases clipped from V and 3 bases from J, the junction kept 1 base outside the gene matches. Germline CDR1 is LNHDA and CDR2 is SQIVND (reference sequence). CDR3 sequence: CASSRTSGNYEQYF. The DNA for the CDR3 is TGTGCCAGTAGTAGGACTAGCGGGAACTACGAGCAGTACTTC. Complete variable domain (other parts from reference TRBV19 and TRBJ2-7): DGGITQSPKYLFRKEGQNVTLSCEQNLNHDAMYWYRQDPGQGLRLIYYSQIVNDFQKGDIAEGYSVSREKKESFPLTVTSAQKNPTAFYLCASSRTSGNYEQYFGPGTRLTVT.

This clone turned up a few times. This sequence joins TRBV19 and TRBJ1-5; no reliable D call. The CDR3 totals 14 residues. The germline V gene encodes CDR1 LNHDA and CDR2 SQIVND (reference sequence). Trimming shortened V by 3 bases and J by 8 bases, and 14 bases separated the two germline ends. The chain's CDR3 is CASSIGPPVEPQHF. CDR3 DNA sequence: TGTGCCAGTAGTATCGGGCCACCGGTGGAGCCCCAGCATTTT.

The chain joins TRBV7-9 to TRBJ1-1; possible D gene TRBD1, 6 bases. There are 15 residues in the CDR3. Trimming removed 0 bases at V and 5 bases at J, with 13 bases between. Per germline, CDR1 SEHNR and CDR2 FQNEAQ (reference sequence). The CDR3, as DNA: TGTGCCAGCAGCTTAGCCGTGGGGGCGGCGACTGAAGCTTTCTTT. This sequence encodes CASSLAVGAATEAFF.

The rearrangement links TRBV6-6 to TRBJ2-7; D might be TRBD2 (5 bases). This CDR3 has 14 residues. Germline lookup yields CDR1 MNHNY and CDR2 SVGAGI (reference sequence). The ends were cut back, 2 bases at V and 3 bases at J, with 11 bases in the middle. The CDR3 protein is CASSYTRDSYEQYF. As DNA, the CDR3 is TGTGCCAGCAGTTACACGAGGGATAGCTACGAGCAGTACTTC.

This sequence joins TRBV19 and TRBJ2-7; no definite D call. The V end was cut by 9 bases, the J end by 0 bases, with 12 bases between. The germline gives CDR1 LNHDA, CDR2 SQIVND (reference sequence). The CDR3 runs 13 residues. CDR3 sequence: CASSRRSSYEQYF. The CDR3 coding sequence is TGTGCCAGCTCCCGGCGGAGCTCCTACGAGCAGTACTTC.

This clone was detected only once. In nucleotides, the CDR3 is TGTGCCAGCAGTGACGGGAGGTTCCCCTACGAGCAGTACTTC. Residues: CASSDGRFPYEQYF. The chain combines TRBV2 with TRBJ2-7; TRBD2 matches 7 bases. This CDR3 has 14 amino acids. V lost 3 bases and J lost 2; bases outside the gene matches: 4. The V gene's germline CDR1 is SNHLY and CDR2 FYNNEI.

The chain combines TRBV28 with TRBJ1-5, with D uncertain. The CDR3 length is 14 residues. Germline V CDR1 and CDR2: MDHEN, SYDVKM. V lost 5 bases to trimming and J lost 0 bases, with 8 bases between them. CDR3 DNA sequence: TGTGCCAGCAGTCCCGGAAATAGCAATCAGCCCCAGCATTTT. It specifies CASSPGNSNQPQHF.

The chain links TRBV6-1 to TRBJ1-5; TRBD1 matches at 7 bases. Trimming cost V 2 bases and J 0 bases; bases outside gene matches: 7. The germline V gene encodes CDR1 MNHNS and CDR2 SASEGT. The CDR3 consists of 17 residues. Here the CDR3 DNA reads TGTGCCAGCAGTGAATACGCGACAGGGAGTAGCAATCAGCCCCAGCATTTT. Translating gives CASSEYATGSSNQPQHF.

This clone was seen only once. This chain links TRBV6-5 with TRBJ2-1; D unresolved. This CDR3 spans 15 amino acids. The germline CDR1 and CDR2 sequences are MNHEY and SVGAGI. Trimming left V 5 bases short and J 7 bases short, with 18 bases between. The CDR3: CASSVLRVKGNEQFF. The CDR3 nucleotides are TGTGCCAGCAGTGTCCTAAGAGTGAAGGGTAATGAGCAGTTCTTC.

The gene calls are TRBV2 and TRBJ2-3, with D unclear. This CDR3 region has 13 residues. V dropped 4 bases and J dropped 2 bases, with 7 bases sitting between them. Looked up from germline, CDR1 is SNHLY and CDR2 is FYNNEI. This CDR3 is CASSGRTTDTQYF. CDR3 coding DNA: TGTGCCAGCAGTGGTAGGACCACAGATACGCAGTATTTT.

This clone was observed at least ten times. The chain combines TRBV6-1 with TRBJ2-1, with TRBD2 identical over 7 bases. The V gene end was trimmed by 3 bases and the J gene end by 2 bases; junction bases not matched to a gene: 10. The CDR3 consists of 17 residues. Germline V lookup: CDR1 MNHNS, CDR2 SASEGT. The CDR3 DNA follows: TGTGCCAGCAGTGATTGGCGGGCGGGAGTCCCCTACAATGAGCAGTTCTTC. This gives the protein CASSDWRAGVPYNEQFF.